This T cell receptor (beta chain) was captured in a study of CD8+ T cells in alopecia areata. Study details: Tofacitinib administration to treated patients was oral, at 5 to 10 mg twice daily.

TCR sequencing used cDNA made by reverse transcription of extracted RNA. The assay was immunoSEQ multiplex PCR, and TCRdb's table has in-frame clones only and misses some. The top ten clones hold approximately 0.45% of a sample with hundreds of thousands of clones, 57% of them seen once. Study findings and constraints: The study found higher clonality in lesional than normal scalp, especially in alopecia totalis/universalis. Relative to mice, TCR sharing across patients was less clear, a difference possibly HLA-related.

Concerning this clone: No antigen is known for it.

Germline loops: CDR1 GTSNPN, CDR2 SVGIG (reference sequence). Trimming took 4 bases from V and 6 from J; bases not matched to a gene: 28. CDR3 length: 22 amino acids. This clonotype originated in a human donor with alopecia areata. The chain employs TRBV30 and TRBJ2-1, with TRBD2 matching 12 bases. The sample here was CD4+ T cells sorted from blood, taken at week 0. CDR3 loop: CAWNAHLAGGPTPKNGANEQFF. CDR3 sequence (DNA): TGTGCCTGGAACGCGCACCTAGCGGGAGGGCCTACGCCAAAGAATGGGGCCAATGAGCAGTTCTTC.